This TCR beta chain emerged from a study of human thymus T cells. Findings and limits, study-wide: Among unrelated individuals, related research reported thymic repertoires that overlapped highly.

Trimming cost V 6 bases and J 9 bases; bases outside gene matches: 6. The CDR3 extends over 13 amino acids. Germline V lookup: CDR1 SGHVS, CDR2 FNYEAQ. Thymus was obtained from resections taken during corrective heart surgery. Data came from immunoSEQ multiplex PCR; TCRdb stores just in-frame clones and leaves some out. The data show tens of thousands of clones, roughly 97% seen once. Comments on this clone: Its antigen is still unknown.

Sequenced input: thymus tissue. The rearrangement joins TRBV7-6 to TRBJ2-1; 9 bases are a match to TRBD1. This sequence was found in a boy under two years old with a congenital heart defect but otherwise immunologically healthy. The CDR3 DNA reads as TGTGCCAGCAGGACAGGGGGAATGAGTGAGCAGTTCTTC. Its translation is CASRTGGMSEQFF.